The 27 T cell receptor beta chains below come from one sample, sequenced in a study of T-cell memory formation after mild COVID-19. Using its own MiXCR run on the 5' RACE reads, TCRdb lists one record per CDR3 protein. The sample shows roughly 450,000 distinct CDR3 sequences, roughly 18% of them seen only once. Sequencing was carried out using PBMCs or a T cell subset sorted from them (not recorded which). The source is an adult woman who had mild COVID-19 (a few samples of this study predate the infection). Cell type and time point are not known.

This clonotype has at least ten counts. The CDR3 nucleotides read TGTGCCAGCAGCCTATGGGACAGGGGGCACCAAGAGACCCAGTACTTC. Its protein is CASSLWDRGHQETQYF. The chain employs TRBV7-2 and TRBJ2-5, with 12 bases lining up with TRBD1. V dropped 5 bases and J dropped 0; count of bases not matched to a gene: 4. There are 16 residues in the CDR3. Germline lookup yields CDR1 SGHTA and CDR2 FQGNSA.

The genes are TRBV5-5 and TRBJ1-5, with TRBD1 as a possible D gene (6 bases). With 0 bases removed from V and 1 base from J, the gap between germline ends came to 11 bases. The CDR3 spans 16 residues. Per the germline V gene, CDR1 is SGHKS and CDR2 is YYEKEE (reference sequence). The CDR3 DNA is TGTGCCAGCAGCTTGGGCGGCAGGGGCAGCAATCAGCCCCAGCATTTT. Its protein is CASSLGGRGSNQPQHF.

This chain joins TRBV4-1 and TRBJ1-4; no clear D. Trimming removed 1 base at V and 4 bases at J, with 13 bases between. The V gene's germline CDR1 is MGHRA and CDR2 YSYEKL. The CDR3 length is 16 residues. The CDR3 loop reads CASSQGWIRDNEKLFF. The CDR3 coding sequence is TGCGCCAGCAGCCAAGGGTGGATCCGAGATAATGAAAAACTGTTTTTT.

V gene TRBV7-8 combines with J gene TRBJ1-6; 7 bases map to TRBD1. The CDR3 loop spans 15 amino acids. The V gene end was trimmed by 2 bases and the J gene end by 6 bases; junction bases not matched to a gene: 4. Germline V CDR1 and CDR2: SGHVS, FQNEAQ. CDR3 sequence: CASSLLRDSNSPLHF. The CDR3 nucleotides are TGTGCCAGCAGCTTACTACGGGACAGTAATTCACCCCTCCACTTT.

This clonotype was seen more than once but under ten times. This chain uses TRBV13 with TRBJ2-7; 13 bases map to TRBD2. The CDR3 has 17 residues. V lost 4 bases and J lost 0; bases outside the gene matches: 6. Germline-derived CDR1 and CDR2 are PRHDT and FYEKMQ (reference sequence). The CDR3 nucleotides read TGTGCCAGCAGCTCACTAGCGGGAGGGACTACCTCCTACGAGCAGTACTTC. This translates into CASSSLAGGTTSYEQYF.

This clonotype was counted a single time. The chain has TRBV24-1 and TRBJ2-1, with 12 nucleotides matching TRBD2. CDR1 and CDR2 (germline): KGHDR, SFDVKD. The CDR3 has 16 residues. Unmatched junction bases numbered 6, after V lost 4 bases and J lost 6 bases. CDR3 nucleotide sequence: TGTGCCACCAGTGAACCCCTAGCGGGAGGGCCCAATGAGCAGTTCTTC. It translates to CATSEPLAGGPNEQFF.

V and J are TRBV12-3 or TRBV12-4 and TRBJ2-1, with D unclear. The V end lost 1 base, the J end lost 10 bases, and 8 bases lay between the germline ends. The CDR3 loop spans 12 amino acids. The CDR3 region has the DNA TGTGCCAGCAGTTTAGTTGGGGTGGAGCAGTTCTTC. It specifies CASSLVGVEQFF.

The chain has TRBV7-9 and TRBJ2-2; no firm D call. The V gene's germline CDR1 is SEHNR and CDR2 FQNEAQ (reference sequence). This CDR3 has 12 amino acids. Trimming removed 5 bases from V and 6 bases from J, with 7 bases in between. This CDR3 reads CASSVLAGELFF. CDR3 nucleotides: TGTGCCAGCAGCGTCCTAGCCGGGGAGCTGTTTTTT.

The chain employs TRBV30 and TRBJ2-1; TRBD1 is a possible D gene (5 bases). Germline V gives CDR1 GTSNPN, CDR2 SVGIG (reference sequence). V was pared by 5 bases and J by 6 bases, with 8 bases between. The CDR3 consists of 11 residues. CDR3 nucleotides: TGTGCCTGGGACAGAGTCAATGAGCAGTTCTTC. Amino acid sequence: CAWDRVNEQFF.

A word on this clonotype: An end of the junction differs from the germline gene, which may be a read error. CDR3 region: CAPVRTNYGYTF. CDR3 sequence (DNA): TGCGCCCCAGTGCGGACTAACTATGGCTACACCTTC. The chain employs TRBV6-2 or TRBV6-3 and TRBJ1-2, with no clear D. Germline CDR1 is MNHEY and CDR2 is SVGEGT. This CDR3 spans 12 amino acids.

This clonotype occurred a few times. The rearrangement links TRBV29-1 to TRBJ2-2, with TRBD2 identical over 7 bases. CDR1 and CDR2 (germline): SQVTM, ANQGSEA. The CDR3 consists of 13 residues. After removal of 3 bases from V and 6 bases from J, the junction contained 4 bases not matched to a gene. CDR3 coding DNA: TGCAGCGTTGACGGGAGGATCTCCGGGGAGCTGTTTTTT. Its translation: CSVDGRISGELFF.

The J gene is TRBJ2-2, the V gene TRBV7-8; possibly TRBD1 for D (6 bases). Germline V CDR1 and CDR2: SGHVS, FQNEAQ. The CDR3 length is 15 residues. V dropped 4 bases and J dropped 3 bases, with 12 bases sitting between them. Here the CDR3 reads CASSSRDKDTGELFF. CDR3 DNA: TGTGCCAGCAGCTCCCGGGACAAGGACACCGGGGAGCTGTTTTTT.

The sample holds a few counts of this clonotype. The rearrangement uses TRBV4-1 and TRBJ2-7, with D possibly TRBD1 on 7 matching bases. This CDR3 has 16 residues. In germline, CDR1 is MGHRA, CDR2 YSYEKL. V lost 4 bases and J 3 bases, leaving 19 bases between the germline ends. The CDR3 nucleotides read TGCGCCAGCAGCCCCTCGAGCCAGGGGGGCGTCTACGAGCAGTACTTC. It encodes CASSPSSQGGVYEQYF.

This clonotype was seen a few times. The chain is built from TRBV20-1 and TRBJ2-7; D gene unclear. V lost 2 bases to trimming and J lost 2 bases, with 7 bases between them. The CDR3 extends over 12 amino acids. CDR1 is DFQATT, CDR2 SNEGSKA, per germline (reference sequence). The CDR3 DNA reads TGCAGTGCTAGACGTAGGGCCTACGAGCAGTACTTC. Its translation: CSARRRAYEQYF.

The CDR3 coding sequence is TGTGCCAGCAGCCCCTACGGTTCGTCCGGACATCCGCGAGAGACCCAGTACTTC. It is translated as CASSPYGSSGHPRETQYF. This chain uses TRBV7-2 with TRBJ2-5; D perhaps matches TRBD1 (5 bases). This CDR3 comprises 18 residues. The germline CDR1 and CDR2 sequences are SGHTA and FQGNSA. The V end lost 5 bases, the J end lost 4 bases, and 26 bases lay between the germline ends. The full variable domain, rest sourced from reference TRBV7-2 and TRBJ2-5, is GAGVSQSPSNKVTEKGKDVELRCDPISGHTALYWYRQSLGQGLEFLIYFQGNSAPDKSGLPSDRFSAERTGGSVSTLTIQRTQQEDSAVYLCASSPYGSSGHPRETQYFGPGTRLLVL.

The chain employs TRBV7-9 and TRBJ2-3, with D possibly being TRBD1 or TRBD2 (6 bases each). Between the trimmed V and J ends, which lost 2 bases and 4 bases, there was a span of 16 bases. CDR1 SEHNR and CDR2 FQNEAQ come from the germline V gene (reference sequence). The CDR3 sequence is 16 residues long. The CDR3 DNA sequence: TGTGCCAGCAGCTTATACGGGGGCCCTGACGCAGATACGCAGTATTTT. Amino acid sequence: CASSLYGGPDADTQYF.

The chain recombines TRBV2 with TRBJ2-1; D gene uncertain. The CDR3 contains 11 residues. Germline values: CDR1 SNHLY, CDR2 FYNNEI. Trimming cost V 8 bases and J 9 bases, with 11 bases left between them. CDR3 bases: TGTGCCAGCGGTAGGCAGAGTGAGCAGTTCTTC. Its translation: CASGRQSEQFF.

CDR3 bases: TGTGCCAGCAGCCAAGATTTGGCGACAGGGGGGGTTCCTCAAGCTTTCTTT. It is translated as CASSQDLATGGVPQAFF. The chain combines TRBV3-1 with TRBJ1-1; TRBD1 matches at 9 bases. Germline V gene data show CDR1 as LGHDT and CDR2 as YNNKEL (reference sequence). V lost 0 bases and J lost 9; bases outside the gene matches: 14. This CDR3 has 17 residues.

V usage is TRBV12-5 and J usage is TRBJ1-1; D is unresolved. Germline CDR1 reads LGHNT; CDR2 reads FRNRAP. The CDR3 is 12 residues long. Deletions cut 3 bases from V and 5 bases from J, with 7 bases between. In DNA form, the CDR3 reads TGTGCTAGTGGTTTTTTTGGGACTGAAGCTTTCTTT. Its translation: CASGFFGTEAFF.

This clonotype was recorded many times. The chain carries TRBV6-5 and TRBJ2-1; 10 bases agree with TRBD2. Germline V gene data show CDR1 as MNHEY and CDR2 as SVGAGI. After removal of 6 bases from V and 2 bases from J, the junction contained 4 bases not matched to a gene. The CDR3 has 15 amino acids. CDR3 coding DNA: TGTGCCAGCAGCTCGAGCGGGGGGGCCTACAATGAGCAGTTCTTC. Protein product: CASSSSGGAYNEQFF.

The chain links TRBV5-6 to TRBJ2-1; D uncertain. The CDR3 extends over 13 amino acids. Trimming cost V 0 bases and J 10 bases, with 11 bases left between them. The germline CDR1 and CDR2 sequences are SGHDT and YYEEEE. CDR3 region: CASSLEGLREQFF. The CDR3 region has the DNA TGTGCCAGCAGCTTGGAAGGGCTTCGAGAGCAGTTCTTC.

Ten or more counts support this clonotype. The rearrangement links TRBV9 to TRBJ2-4; no clear D gene. The CDR3 runs 13 residues. In germline, CDR1 is SGDLS, CDR2 YYNGEE. V lost 3 bases and J lost 6, with 10 bases in between. The DNA of the CDR3 is TGTGCCAGCAGCGAATCAGTGGGAAACATTCAGTACTTC. Translating it yields CASSESVGNIQYF.

The chain carries TRBV18 and TRBJ2-7; no firm D call. Germline CDR1 KGHSH, CDR2 LQKENI. The CDR3 runs 11 residues. V gave up 3 bases and J gave up 3 bases, with 3 bases separating them. The CDR3: CASSPVYEQYF. As DNA, the CDR3 is TGTGCCAGCTCACCCGTCTACGAGCAGTACTTC. Full variable domain (outside the CDR3, taken from reference TRBV18 and TRBJ2-7): NAGVMQNPRHLVRRRGQEARLRCSPMKGHSHVYWYRQLPEEGLKFMVYLQKENIIDESGMPKERFSAEFPKEGPSILRIQQVVRGDSAAYFCASSPVYEQYFGPGTRLTVT.

The chain carries TRBV5-5 and TRBJ2-5; 7 nucleotides match TRBD1. Germline V gives CDR1 SGHKS, CDR2 YYEKEE (reference sequence). This CDR3 comprises 15 residues. The ends lost 4 bases at V and 0 bases at J; junction bases unmatched: 6. CDR3 sequence: CASSRIDRDQETQYF. The CDR3 region has the DNA TGTGCCAGCAGCCGAATCGACAGGGACCAAGAGACCCAGTACTTC.

This chain links TRBV2 with TRBJ2-3, with 8 bases matching TRBD1. J gave up 1 base and V 11 bases, and 5 bases lay outside the gene matches. Germline V lookup: CDR1 SNHLY, CDR2 FYNNEI. The CDR3 covers 13 residues. The CDR3 loop reads CAGQGSGTDTQYF. CDR3 coding DNA: TGTGCCGGACAGGGTAGCGGCACAGATACGCAGTATTTT.

In this sample, this clonotype turned up once. The CDR3 bases are TGTGCCAGCGGGGACTGGACAGATTATAATTCACCCCTCCACTTT. Translated: CASGDWTDYNSPLHF. V gene TRBV2 combines with J gene TRBJ1-6, with a weak D call TRBD1 (6 bases). The CDR3 sequence is 15 residues long. Between the trimmed V and J ends, which lost 8 bases and 4 bases, there was a span of 15 bases. Germline loops: CDR1 SNHLY, CDR2 FYNNEI.

The chain recombines TRBV24-1 with TRBJ1-2, with 8 bases matching TRBD1. Looked up from germline, CDR1 is KGHDR and CDR2 is SFDVKD. CDR3 size: 15 residues. With V trimmed by 4 bases and J by 4 bases, 7 bases remained unmatched. CDR3 nucleotide sequence: TGTGCCACCAGTGACCCACAGGGGGGTCTCTATGGCTACACCTTC. Translating it yields CATSDPQGGLYGYTF.